What follows are 21 T cell receptor beta chains derived from one specimen sequenced in a study of Ad26.COV2.S vaccination and SARS-CoV-2 variants. The treatment here: some 20 received Ad26.COV2.S at low or high dose, single or two shots; about five received placebo; per-sample allocation not given. All samples were drawn on day 63, counting from the first vaccine or placebo injection. Profiling relied on immunoSEQ multiplex PCR, and the TCRdb table lists in-frame clones only, not all of them. The sample includes about 460,000 clones, 80% to 90% of them seen just once. This material consisted of peripheral blood, taken in a trial of Ad26.COV2.S vaccine versus placebo. These TCRs come from a person between 18 and 59 years old who received the Ad26.COV2.S COVID-19 vaccine or a placebo.

The J gene is TRBJ2-2, the V gene TRBV18, with TRBD1 identical over 9 bases. The CDR3 has 16 amino acids. Germline CDR1 and CDR2: KGHSH and LQKENI. V was pared by 3 bases and J by 7 bases, with 9 bases of the junction left unmatched. The CDR3, as DNA: TGTGCCAGCTCACCGCGGTTACAGGGGGCCGGCGGGGAGCTGTTTTTT. Encoded protein: CASSPRLQGAGGELFF.

This chain uses TRBV7-3 with TRBJ2-5; TRBD1 or TRBD2 may be the D gene (6 bases each). In germline, CDR1 is SGHTA, CDR2 FQGTGA. CDR3 length: 14 amino acids. Deletions cut 3 bases from V and 5 bases from J, with 13 bases between. CDR3 nucleotides: TGTGCCAGCAGCTTCGGGGGCGCGACCGAGACCCAGTACTTC. It specifies CASSFGGATETQYF.

The gene calls are TRBV18 and TRBJ2-1; no clear D. The germline gives CDR1 KGHSH, CDR2 LQKENI. The CDR3 is 14 amino acids. V was clipped by 3 bases and J by 4 bases, with 10 bases between them. CDR3: CASSPDSSYNEQFF. CDR3 DNA: TGTGCCAGCTCACCGGATTCATCATACAATGAGCAGTTCTTC.

The CDR3 nucleotides are TGTGCCAGCAACCGGGGCACTGAAGCTTTCTTT. Translated: CASNRGTEAFF. The chain links TRBV6-5 to TRBJ1-1; D is unresolved. The CDR3 spans 11 residues. V was clipped by 7 bases and J by 4 bases, with 7 bases between them. The germline V gene has CDR1 MNHEY and CDR2 SVGAGI.

The gene calls are TRBV6-1 and TRBJ2-5; 12 nucleotides match TRBD2. Germline CDR1 is MNHNS and CDR2 is SASEGT. This CDR3 spans 15 amino acids. V shed 2 bases, J shed 4 bases, and the junction held 2 bases outside the gene matches. This CDR3 reads CASSELAGGPETQYF. The CDR3 nucleotides are TGTGCCAGCAGTGAACTAGCGGGAGGGCCAGAGACCCAGTACTTC.

The V gene is TRBV19, the J gene TRBJ2-2, with 9 bases lining up with TRBD1. The CDR3 contains 16 residues. Germline V gives CDR1 LNHDA, CDR2 SQIVND (reference sequence). The V segment lost 8 bases and the J segment 5 bases; nucleotides outside the gene matches: 12. In DNA, the CDR3 is TGTGCCAGTTCGCCTGGGGGACAGGGTAGTACCGGGGAGCTGTTTTTT. It is translated as CASSPGGQGSTGELFF.

V and J are TRBV4-1 and TRBJ2-3; tentative D call: TRBD1 (6 bases). This CDR3 region has 15 residues. Looked up from germline, CDR1 is MGHRA and CDR2 is YSYEKL. Trimming took 3 bases from V and 5 from J, leaving 15 bases between them. The DNA of the CDR3 is TGCGCCAGCAGCCATCCGGGGCAGGGGATAGATACGCAGTATTTT. It encodes CASSHPGQGIDTQYF.

This clone showed up just once. This sequence joins TRBV7-9 and TRBJ1-1; D unclear. This CDR3 has 14 amino acids. Germline values: CDR1 SEHNR, CDR2 FQNEAQ (reference sequence). V lost 5 bases to trimming and J lost 1 base, with 11 bases between them. This chain's CDR3 is CASSPKTRNTEAFF. The CDR3 DNA follows: TGTGCCAGCAGCCCCAAGACACGGAACACTGAAGCTTTCTTT.

The chain joins TRBV27 to TRBJ2-4; possibly TRBD1 for D (5 bases). This CDR3 is built from 12 residues. Germline V gives CDR1 MNHEY, CDR2 SMNVEV (reference sequence). With 8 bases removed from V and 7 bases from J, the gap between germline ends came to 12 bases. CDR3 in DNA: TGTGCCAGCCAGGGAATCGGGAACATTCAGTACTTC. Translation: CASQGIGNIQYF.

This rearrangement joins TRBV30 to TRBJ2-7; 8 positions agree with TRBD2. The CDR3 loop spans 13 amino acids. V was clipped by 0 bases and J by 3 bases; unmatched bases: 1. Germline loops: CDR1 GTSNPN, CDR2 SVGIG (reference sequence). CDR3 residues: CAWSVGRGYEQYF. The CDR3, as DNA: TGTGCCTGGAGTGTCGGGAGGGGCTACGAGCAGTACTTC.

The chain couples TRBV2 to TRBJ2-7; 7 bases agree with TRBD2. Trimming took 4 bases from V and 3 from J; bases not matched to a gene: 6. The CDR3 is 14 amino acids. The germline V gene encodes CDR1 SNHLY and CDR2 FYNNEI. The CDR3 sequence is CASSVGGFRYEQYF. The CDR3, as DNA: TGTGCCAGCAGTGTGGGAGGGTTTCGCTACGAGCAGTACTTC.

The gene calls are TRBV2 and TRBJ1-4, with D maybe TRBD1 (5 bases). With 5 bases removed from V and 4 bases from J, the gap between germline ends came to 8 bases. Germline loops: CDR1 SNHLY, CDR2 FYNNEI. This CDR3 spans 13 amino acids. The CDR3 region is CASSRQRNEKLFF. CDR3 DNA: TGTGCCAGCAGTCGACAGCGTAATGAAAAACTGTTTTTT.

V usage is TRBV29-1 and J usage is TRBJ1-2; perhaps TRBD1 as D (6 bases). V shed 6 bases and J shed 0 bases, with 14 bases lying between them. The V gene's germline CDR1 is SQVTM and CDR2 ANQGSEA. This CDR3 spans 14 amino acids. Written as DNA, the CDR3 is TGCAGCGTGGGCGGACAGCATTCTAACTATGGCTACACCTTC. Amino acid sequence: CSVGGQHSNYGYTF.

The J gene is TRBJ2-5, the V gene TRBV9, with a possible D match to TRBD1 (5 bases). Germline CDR1 is SGDLS and CDR2 is YYNGEE. The V end lost 2 bases, the J end lost 1 base, and 15 bases lay between the germline ends. This CDR3 is built from 16 residues. CDR3 coding DNA: TGTGCCAGCAGCGTTGGGGCCGGAAGAGGCCAAGAGACCCAGTACTTC. Amino acid sequence: CASSVGAGRGQETQYF. The whole variable domain, filled in from reference TRBV9 and TRBJ2-5, reads DSGVTQTPKHLITATGQRVTLRCSPRSGDLSVYWYQQSLDQGLQFLIQYYNGEERAKGNILERFSAQQFPDLHSELNLSSLELGDSALYFCASSVGAGRGQETQYFGPGTRLLVL.

In its sample, this clone was seen many times. The sample carries other DNA sequences with the same CDR3. The chain links TRBV6-1 to TRBJ1-5; D uncertain. V gave up 3 bases and J gave up 5 bases, with 8 bases separating them. Germline V gene lookup returns CDR1 MNHNS and CDR2 SASEGT. This CDR3 comprises 13 residues. Here the CDR3 reads CASSDRTHQPQHF. DNA of the CDR3: TGTGCCAGCAGTGATCGGACTCATCAGCCCCAGCATTTT.

The chain has TRBV11-2 and TRBJ2-1, with a tentative D call TRBD2 (6 bases). The CDR3 is 15 residues long. Germline V gene sequence: CDR1 SGHAT, CDR2 FQNNGV. The V end lost 3 bases, the J end lost 7 bases, and 16 bases lay between the germline ends. Here the CDR3 DNA reads TGTGCCAGCAGCTTTTGGGGGGATCCTATAAATGAGCAGTTCTTC. Its protein product is CASSFWGDPINEQFF.

The V gene is TRBV16, the J gene TRBJ2-5, with a tentative D call TRBD2 (5 bases). The V gene lost 0 bases and the J gene lost 5 bases, with 10 bases spanning the gap. CDR1 KGHSY and CDR2 FQNENV come from the germline V gene. The CDR3 runs 14 residues. CDR3: CASSQSSRGETQYF. CDR3 DNA: TGTGCCAGCAGCCAATCGTCCAGAGGGGAGACCCAGTACTTC.

Regarding this clone: Additional DNA sequences in this sample encode the identical CDR3. The V and J genes are TRBV3-1 (or the pseudogene TRBV3-2) and TRBJ1-5; no firm D call. V was trimmed by 3 bases and J by 6 bases, leaving 6 bases between them. Germline V gives CDR1 LGHDT, CDR2 YNNKEL (reference sequence). The CDR3 consists of 12 residues. The CDR3 region has the DNA TGTGCCAGCAGCCAGGGTTCTCAGCCCCAGCATTTT. Protein product: CASSQGSQPQHF.

The chain carries TRBV9 and TRBJ2-5, with a weak D call TRBD2 (6 bases). Germline V gives CDR1 SGDLS, CDR2 YYNGEE. The V and J ends lost 3 bases and 1 base respectively, with 16 bases between them. The CDR3 extends over 16 amino acids. CDR3 amino acids: CASSGRAGPGQETQYF. In DNA form, the CDR3 reads TGTGCCAGCAGCGGAAGAGCGGGCCCCGGCCAAGAGACCCAGTACTTC.

V usage is TRBV28 and J usage is TRBJ2-1; the D gene is possibly TRBD1 (6 bases). Trimming took 8 bases from V and 7 from J, leaving 21 bases between them. Germline values: CDR1 MDHEN, CDR2 SYDVKM. CDR3 length equals 15 residues. CDR3 loop: CASQSGTLSWNEQFF. The DNA for the CDR3 is TGTGCCAGCCAATCCGGGACACTCAGTTGGAATGAGCAGTTCTTC. The complete variable domain, with remaining parts taken from reference TRBV28 and TRBJ2-1, reads DVKVTQSSRYLVKRTGEKVFLECVQDMDHENMFWYRQDPGLGLRLIYFSYDVKMKEKGDIPEGYSVSREKKERFSLILESASTNQTSMYLCASQSGTLSWNEQFFGPGTRLTVL.

The chain couples TRBV18 to TRBJ2-3; the match to TRBD1 covers 7 bases. CDR1 and CDR2 from the germline V gene are KGHSH and LQKENI. Trimming took 4 bases from V and 6 from J; bases not matched to a gene: 7. This CDR3 comprises 14 residues. CDR3 in DNA: TGTGCCAGCTCACGAAGGACAGGCTGGGATACGCAGTATTTT. Amino acid sequence: CASSRRTGWDTQYF.